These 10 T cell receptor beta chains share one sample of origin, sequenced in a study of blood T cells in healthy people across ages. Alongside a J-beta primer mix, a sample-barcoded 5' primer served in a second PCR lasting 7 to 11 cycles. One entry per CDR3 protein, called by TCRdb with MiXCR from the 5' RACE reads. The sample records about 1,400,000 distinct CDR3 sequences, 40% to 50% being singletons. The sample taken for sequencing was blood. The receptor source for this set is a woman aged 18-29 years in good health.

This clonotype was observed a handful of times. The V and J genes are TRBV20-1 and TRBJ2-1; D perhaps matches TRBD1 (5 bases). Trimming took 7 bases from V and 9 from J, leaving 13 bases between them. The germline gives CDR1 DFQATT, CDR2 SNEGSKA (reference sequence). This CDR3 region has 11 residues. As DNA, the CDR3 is TGCAGTGTTCTGCGGCAGGGTGAGCAGTTCTTC. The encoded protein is CSVLRQGEQFF.

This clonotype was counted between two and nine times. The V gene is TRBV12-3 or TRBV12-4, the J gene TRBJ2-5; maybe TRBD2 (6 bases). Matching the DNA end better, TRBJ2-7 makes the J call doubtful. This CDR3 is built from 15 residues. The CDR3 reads CASSLVQAGNYEQYF. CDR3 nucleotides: TGTGCCAGCAGTTTAGTTCAGGCGGGAAACTACGAGCAGTACTTC.

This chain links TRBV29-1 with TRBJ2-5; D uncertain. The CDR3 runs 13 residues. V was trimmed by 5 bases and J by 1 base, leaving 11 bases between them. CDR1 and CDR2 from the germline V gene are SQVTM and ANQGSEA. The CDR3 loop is CSVRGNLQETQYF. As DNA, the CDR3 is TGCAGCGTTCGAGGCAACCTCCAAGAGACCCAGTACTTC.

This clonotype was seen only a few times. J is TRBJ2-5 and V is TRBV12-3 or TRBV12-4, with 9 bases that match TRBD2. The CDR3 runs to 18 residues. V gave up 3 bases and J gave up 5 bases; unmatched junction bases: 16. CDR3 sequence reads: CASSLSSGLAGVVETQYF. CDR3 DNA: TGTGCCAGCAGTTTGAGTAGCGGATTAGCGGGAGTGGTGGAGACCCAGTACTTC.

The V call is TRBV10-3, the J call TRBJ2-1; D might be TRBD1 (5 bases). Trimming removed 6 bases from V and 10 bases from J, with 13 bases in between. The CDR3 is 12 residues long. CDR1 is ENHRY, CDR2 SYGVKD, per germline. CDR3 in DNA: TGTGCCATCAGCGCCGATTCAGGGGAGCAGTTCTTC. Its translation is CAISADSGEQFF.

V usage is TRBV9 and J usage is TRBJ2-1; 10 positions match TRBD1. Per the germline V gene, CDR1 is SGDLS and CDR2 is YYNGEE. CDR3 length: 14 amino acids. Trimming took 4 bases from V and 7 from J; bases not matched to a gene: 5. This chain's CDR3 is CASSPWDRGNEQFF. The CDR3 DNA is TGTGCCAGCAGCCCCTGGGACAGGGGAAATGAGCAGTTCTTC.

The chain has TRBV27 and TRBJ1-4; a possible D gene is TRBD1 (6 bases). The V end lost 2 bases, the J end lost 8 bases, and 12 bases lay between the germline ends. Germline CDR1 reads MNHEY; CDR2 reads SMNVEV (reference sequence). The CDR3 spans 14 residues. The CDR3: CASSLQGTGEKLFF. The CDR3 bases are TGTGCCAGCAGTTTACAGGGGACTGGGGAAAAACTGTTTTTT. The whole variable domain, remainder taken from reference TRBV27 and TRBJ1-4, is EAQVTQNPRYLITVTGKKLTVTCSQNMNHEYMSWYRQDPGLGLRQIYYSMNVEVTDKGDVPEGYKVSRKEKRNFPLILESPSPNQTSLYFCASSLQGTGEKLFFGSGTQLSVL.

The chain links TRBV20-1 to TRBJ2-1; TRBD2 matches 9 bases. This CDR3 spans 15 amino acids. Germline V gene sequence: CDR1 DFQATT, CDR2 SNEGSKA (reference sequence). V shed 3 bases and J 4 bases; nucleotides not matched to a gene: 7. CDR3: CSARYGTSRYNEQFF. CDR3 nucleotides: TGCAGTGCTAGGTACGGGACTAGCAGGTACAATGAGCAGTTCTTC.

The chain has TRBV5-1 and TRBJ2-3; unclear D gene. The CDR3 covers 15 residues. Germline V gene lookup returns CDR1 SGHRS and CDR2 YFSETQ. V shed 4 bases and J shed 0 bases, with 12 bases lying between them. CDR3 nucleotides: TGCGCCAGCAGCATCGAAACCCCTAGCACAGATACGCAGTATTTT. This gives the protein CASSIETPSTDTQYF. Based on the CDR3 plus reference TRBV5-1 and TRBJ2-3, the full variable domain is KAGVTQTPRYLIKTRGQQVTLSCSPISGHRSVSWYQQTPGQGLQFLFEYFSETQRNKGNFPGRFSGRQFSNSRSEMNVSTLELGDSALYLCASSIETPSTDTQYFGPGTRLTVL.

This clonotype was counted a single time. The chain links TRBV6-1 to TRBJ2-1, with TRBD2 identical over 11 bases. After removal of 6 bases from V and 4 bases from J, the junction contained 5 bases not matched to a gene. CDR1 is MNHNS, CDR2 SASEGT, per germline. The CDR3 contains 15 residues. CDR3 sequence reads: CASSGIAGGYNEQFF. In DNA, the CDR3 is TGTGCCAGCAGCGGTATAGCGGGGGGGTACAATGAGCAGTTCTTC.